This is a list of T cell receptor beta chains from one sample in a study of shared clonotypes between healthy human individuals. Profiling relied on immunoSEQ multiplex PCR, and the TCRdb table lists in-frame clones only, not all of them. The table lists around 580,000 clones, roughly 98% of them singletons. Source material: naive CD8+ T cells sorted from blood. The receptors derive from a man between 25 and 39 years old in good health. The CDR3 runs from the conserved cysteine through the conserved F or W. D genes are given only for firm matches. Expanded clones get a size class; other rows say once, few or many, or leave the size out.

d_call j_call v_call clone_size cdr3_nt cdr3_aa
. TRBJ2-2 TRBV9 . TGTGCCAGCAGCCTCCACTCGGGGGATACCGGGGAGCTGTTTTTT CASSLHSGDTGELFF
. TRBJ1-3 TRBV4-3 . TGCGCCAGCAGCCAAGATGACGGGCTCTCTGGAAACACCATATATTTT CASSQDDGLSGNTIYF
TRBD1 TRBJ1-1 TRBV7-8 . TGTGCCAGCAGCCCCCGAAGGACAGGAGAGAACACTGAAGCTTTCTTT CASSPRRTGENTEAFF
. TRBJ2-2 TRBV11-3 once TGTGCCAGCAGCTTAGATGGGTGGCTTTCCGGGACTGAGGACACCGGGGAGCTGTTTTTT CASSLDGWLSGTEDTGELFF
TRBD1 TRBJ2-1 TRBV5-1 . TGCGCTAGGGGCAGGGGGAACAATGAGCAGTTCTTC CARGRGNNEQFF
. TRBJ2-1 TRBV29-1 . TGCAGCATCTTTGGGGCCTACAATGAGCAGTTCTTC CSIFGAYNEQFF
. TRBJ1-1 TRBV19 . TGTGCCAGTAGTATAGGGAGGGGCACTGAAGCTTTCTTT CASSIGRGTEAFF
. TRBJ2-7 TRBV7-9 . TGTGCCAGCAGCCCGGCGGGGCGAGAATTGACCTACGAGCAGTACTTC CASSPAGRELTYEQYF
. TRBJ1-4 TRBV29-1 . TGCAGCGTAGAAAGTCAGGAAACTGCAACTAATGAAAAACTGTTTTTT CSVESQETATNEKLFF
TRBD1 TRBJ2-7 TRBV27 . TGTGCCAGCAGTCCACAGGGGTACGAGCAGTACTTC CASSPQGYEQYF
. TRBJ2-3 TRBV11-2 . TGTGCCAGCAGCGGTCAGGGATTTACTAGCACAGATACGCAGTATTTT CASSGQGFTSTDTQYF
. TRBJ2-1 TRBV4-2 . TGTGCCAGCAGCCAAGATGTTGGGACTTACAATGAGCAGTTCTTC CASSQDVGTYNEQFF
TRBD2 TRBJ2-7 TRBV4-1 . TGCGCCAGCAGCCAAGTGGTTGGAAGGCGGGGGAACTACGAGCAGTACTTC CASSQVVGRRGNYEQYF
. TRBJ1-2 TRBV9 . TGTGCCAGCAGCGTAGCTACCAAAAACGACTATGGCTACACCTTC CASSVATKNDYGYTF
TRBD1 TRBJ1-4 TRBV9 . TGTGCCAGCAGCGAGACAGGGGTCGATGAAAAACTGTTTTTT CASSETGVDEKLFF
TRBD2 TRBJ2-5 TRBV4-1 . TGCGCCAGCAGCCAAGAGAGCGGGAGCCAAGAGACCCAGTACTTC CASSQESGSQETQYF
. TRBJ2-1 TRBV7-9 once TGTGCCAGCAGCTTATCAGGGGAAGAGCAGTTCTTC CASSLSGEEQFF
TRBD1 TRBJ1-2 TRBV7-9 . TGTGCCAGCAGCTTAGCACCAGGGGGCGGCGGCTATGGCTACACCTTC CASSLAPGGGGYGYTF
. TRBJ2-6 TRBV27 . TGTGCCAGCAGTCCGGACAGCTCTGGGGCCAACGTCCTGACTTTC CASSPDSSGANVLTF
TRBD2 TRBJ2-1 TRBV5-8 . TGTGCCAGCAGCTATTCTAGCGGGAGCTCCTACAATGAGCAGTTCTTC CASSYSSGSSYNEQFF
TRBD1 TRBJ2-7 TRBV12-5 . TGTGCTAGTGGGGGGTGGACCGGGACAGGTCCCTACGAGCAGTACTTC CASGGWTGTGPYEQYF
. TRBJ2-5 TRBV7-9 . TGTGCCAGCAGCTCCGAGGGGTGGCGGGAGACCCAGTACTTC CASSSEGWRETQYF
TRBD1 TRBJ2-7 TRBV7-6 . TGTGCCAGCAGCTTAGGGGGACAGGGATTCTTATACGAGCAGTACTTC CASSLGGQGFLYEQYF
TRBD2 TRBJ2-1 TRBV29-1 . TGCAGCGTTGAGCCACTAGCGGGAGTTTTTCCAACCGGAGGGGGGCAGTTCTTC CSVEPLAGVFPTGGGQFF
TRBD1 TRBJ1-2 TRBV11-2 . TGTGCCAGCAGCTTAGTGGAGGGGGCTCGTGGCTACACCTTC CASSLVEGARGYTF
. TRBJ1-1 TRBV27 . TGTGCCAGCAGCCAGACCTTTTTGGGCACTGAAGCTTTCTTT CASSQTFLGTEAFF
. TRBJ1-2 TRBV9 . TGTGCCAGCAGCCCGGCCACAGGGCAGGACACCTTC CASSPATGQDTF
. TRBJ2-1 TRBV20-1 . TGCAGTGCTCAGAATGAGCAGTTCTTC CSAQNEQFF